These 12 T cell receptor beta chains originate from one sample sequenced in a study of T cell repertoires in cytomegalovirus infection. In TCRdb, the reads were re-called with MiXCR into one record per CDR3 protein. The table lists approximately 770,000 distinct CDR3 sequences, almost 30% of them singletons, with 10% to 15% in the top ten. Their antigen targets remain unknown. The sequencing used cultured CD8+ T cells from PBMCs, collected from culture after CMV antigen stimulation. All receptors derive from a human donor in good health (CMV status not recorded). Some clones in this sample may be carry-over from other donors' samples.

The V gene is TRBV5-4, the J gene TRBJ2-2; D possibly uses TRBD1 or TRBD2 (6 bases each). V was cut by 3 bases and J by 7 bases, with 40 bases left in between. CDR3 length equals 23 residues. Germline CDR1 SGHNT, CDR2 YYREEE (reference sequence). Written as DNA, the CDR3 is TGTGCCAGCAGCTCGTGGACCTATGGAGGGGGTTTTGAATCCGGGGAAAAGGACGGGGAGCTGTTTTTT. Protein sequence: CASSSWTYGGGFESGEKDGELFF. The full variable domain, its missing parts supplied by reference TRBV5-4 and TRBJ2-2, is ETGVTQSPTHLIKTRGQQVTLRCSSQSGHNTVSWYQQALGQGPQFIFQYYREEENGRGNFPPRFSGLQFPNYSSELNVNALELDDSALYLCASSSWTYGGGFESGEKDGELFFGEGSRLTVL.

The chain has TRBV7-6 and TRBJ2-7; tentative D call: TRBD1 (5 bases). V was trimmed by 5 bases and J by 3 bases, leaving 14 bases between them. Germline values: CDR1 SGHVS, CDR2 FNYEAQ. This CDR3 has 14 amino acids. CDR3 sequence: CASSLRVRVYEQYF. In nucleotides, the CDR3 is TGTGCCAGCAGCCTCCGGGTCAGGGTCTACGAGCAGTACTTC.

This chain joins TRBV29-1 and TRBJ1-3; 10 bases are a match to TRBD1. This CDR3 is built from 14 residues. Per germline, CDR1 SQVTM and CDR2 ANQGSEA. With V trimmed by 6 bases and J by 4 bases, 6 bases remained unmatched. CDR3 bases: TGCAGCGTCGCAGACAGGGGGCAAGGAAACACCATATATTTT. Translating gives CSVADRGQGNTIYF.

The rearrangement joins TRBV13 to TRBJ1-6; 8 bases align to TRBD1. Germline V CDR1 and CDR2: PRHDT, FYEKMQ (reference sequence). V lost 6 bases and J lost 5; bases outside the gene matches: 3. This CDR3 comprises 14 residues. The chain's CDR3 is CASRLQGDNSPLHF. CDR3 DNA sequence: TGTGCCAGCAGGTTACAGGGGGATAATTCACCCCTCCACTTT.

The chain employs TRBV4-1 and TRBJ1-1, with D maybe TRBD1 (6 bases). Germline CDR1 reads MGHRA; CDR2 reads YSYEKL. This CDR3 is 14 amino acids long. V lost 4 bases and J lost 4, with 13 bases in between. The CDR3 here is CASSLVTGSTEAFF. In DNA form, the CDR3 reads TGCGCCAGCAGCCTCGTAACAGGGAGCACTGAAGCTTTCTTT.

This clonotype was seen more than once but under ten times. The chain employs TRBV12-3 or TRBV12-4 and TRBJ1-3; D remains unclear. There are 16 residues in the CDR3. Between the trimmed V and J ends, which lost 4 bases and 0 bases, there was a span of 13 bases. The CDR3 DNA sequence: TGTGCCAGCAGTTCCTCGGGGAGGTCCTCTGGAAACACCATATATTTT. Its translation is CASSSSGRSSGNTIYF.

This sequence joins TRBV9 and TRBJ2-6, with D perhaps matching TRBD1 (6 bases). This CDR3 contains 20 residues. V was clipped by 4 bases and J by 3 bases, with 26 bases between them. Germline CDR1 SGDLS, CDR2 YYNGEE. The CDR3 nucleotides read TGTGCCAGCAGCCTCGGACAGATACCACCCCTCGTGAGTGGGGCCAACGTCCTGACTTTC. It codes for CASSLGQIPPLVSGANVLTF.

The CDR3 region is CASSEYTGFRSYEQYV. CDR3 DNA sequence: TGTGCCAGCAGTGAATACACAGGGTTTAGGTCCTACGAGCAGTACGTC. This rearrangement joins TRBV2 to TRBJ2-7; D might be TRBD1 (6 bases). This CDR3 has 16 amino acids. V was cut by 2 bases and J by 1 base, with 15 bases left in between. CDR1 is SNHLY and CDR2 is FYNNEI in the germline V gene.

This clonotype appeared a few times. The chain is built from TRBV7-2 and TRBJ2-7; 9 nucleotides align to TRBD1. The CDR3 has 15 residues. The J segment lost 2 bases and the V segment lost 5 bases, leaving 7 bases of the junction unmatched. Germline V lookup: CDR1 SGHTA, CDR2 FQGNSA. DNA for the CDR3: TGTGCCAGCAGCCTAGGACAGGGGAATCCCTACGAGCAGTACTTC. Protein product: CASSLGQGNPYEQYF.

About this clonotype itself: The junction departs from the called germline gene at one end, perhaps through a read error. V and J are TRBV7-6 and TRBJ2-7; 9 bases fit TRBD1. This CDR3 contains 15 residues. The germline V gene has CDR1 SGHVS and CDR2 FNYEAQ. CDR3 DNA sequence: TGTGTCAGCAGCCGACAGGGGGGGATGTCCTACGAGCAGTACTTC. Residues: CVSSRQGGMSYEQYF.

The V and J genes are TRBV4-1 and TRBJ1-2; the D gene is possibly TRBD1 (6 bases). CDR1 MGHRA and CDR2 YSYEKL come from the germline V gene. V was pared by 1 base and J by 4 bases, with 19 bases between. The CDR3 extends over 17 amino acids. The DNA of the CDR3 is TGCGCCAGCAGCCAAGCGGACCGGACAGCCGTTACCTATGGCTACACCTTC. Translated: CASSQADRTAVTYGYTF.

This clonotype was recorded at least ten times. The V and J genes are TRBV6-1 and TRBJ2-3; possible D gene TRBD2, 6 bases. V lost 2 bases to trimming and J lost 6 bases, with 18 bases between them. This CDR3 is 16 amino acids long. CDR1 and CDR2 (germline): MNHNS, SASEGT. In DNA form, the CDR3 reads TGTGCCAGCAGTGAACTCCGGGACTCACATAGGGATACGCAGTATTTT. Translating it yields CASSELRDSHRDTQYF.